This T cell receptor beta chain stems from a study of CD8+CD57+ T cells in acquired aplastic anemia (dated by TCRdb to the late 2010s). For the study in its entirety: On average, sorted CD4+ and CD8+ cells yielded roughly 3.4 ug of extracted DNA, with a range of roughly 0.18 to 30 ug.

From its cysteine to its phenylalanine, the CDR3 spans 11 amino acids. Here the CDR3 DNA is all that survives: 33 bases in frame from base 1. The germline V gene yields MNHNS for CDR1 and SASEGT for CDR2. Details on this clonotype: Its antigen specificity is not known. One end of the junction does not line up with germline, which may come from a read error.

Profiling of TCR beta VDJ combinations and CDR3 sequences used genomic DNA as the template. An Illumina HiSeq 2000 was used for TCR repertoire sequencing. Under the source paper's analysis protocol: TRBV/TRBJ rearrangement plots, CDR3 size and DJ length profiles, and Simpson's diversity index were used to assess repertoires. The most abundant DNA sequence in the deep sequencing data was defined as the immunodominant clone. CDR3 amino acid sequences were screened for sharing across subjects and compared with published repertoires and the VDJdb database. TCRdb cleaned the public reads at Q25 with fastp, built clones with MiXCR and kept in-frame beta chains. CDR3 protein duplicates are merged, each entry listing the most common genes and DNA. What appears here as the V and J calls and clone size reflects TCRdb's work, not the paper's. The sample records under 350,000 distinct CDR3 sequences, around 60% of which are singletons. The ten largest make up less than 10% of the sample.

What the work shows at the level of the full study, not this receptor alone: Roughly 29 CD8+ CDR3 sequences were found to be shared between patients and controls, but these sequences appeared to be highly expressed in patients and within the immunodominant clones of the patients. Between patients and healthy controls, no significant difference in CD8+ Simpson's diversity was found (P=0.060).

In this study, sorted CD4+ and CD8+ T cells from the blood of healthy subjects and of severe aplastic anemia patients had their TCR repertoires deep-sequenced. Ficoll-Paque density gradient centrifugation was used to isolate peripheral blood mononuclear cells. Before DNA extraction, CD4+ and CD8+ T cells were sorted by FACS or by magnetic beads. The clonotype comes from a human donor with severe aplastic anemia or a healthy control (not recorded which). The specimen was sorted CD4+, CD8+, or CD8+CD57+ T cells (not recorded which) from PBMCs. This sequence uses TRBV6-1 and TRBJ1-2; the D gene is unclear. CDR3 protein: CASSEFYGCTF. The bases read TGTGCCAGCAGTGAATTTTATGGCTGCACCTTC.